This TCR beta chain emerged from a study of radiation and T cells in renal cell carcinoma. This clone came up a few times. Its specificity is unknown. CDR3 length equals 13 residues. Trimming took 6 bases from V and 3 from J, leaving 12 bases between them. Germline-derived CDR1 and CDR2 are SGHRS and YFSETQ. Treatment described: 15 Gy SBRT to primary tumor, nephrectomy 4 weeks later. Here immunoSEQ multiplex PCR was the method, and the copy in TCRdb shows in-frame clones only, minus some. The sample includes around 4,600 clones, less than 75% of them seen just once. Findings and caveats of the study: Irradiated tumors held more dominant CDR3 motifs than control tumors. Top tumor clonotypes rose in blood 2 weeks post-radiation, then contracted.

The chain has TRBV5-1 and TRBJ1-1; D gene unclear. This specimen was tumor tissue, taken from a patient whose treatment included radiotherapy and nephrectomy. The clonotype comes from a woman aged 55-70 years with renal cell carcinoma. CDR3: CASTNRHDTEAFF. The CDR3 nucleotides read TGCGCCAGCACTAATCGACACGACACTGAAGCTTTCTTT.